This T cell receptor (beta chain) was retrieved from a study of T-cell memory formation after mild COVID-19. Looking at the study overall: TCR clusters were mostly donor specific. Broader study findings: The second-wave clones peaking on day 37 were not confirmed as SARS-CoV-2-specific. Clones contracting over day 15 to 85 were CD4/CD8 balanced, with later expanders leaning CD4+.

The J segment lost 5 bases and the V segment lost 4 bases, leaving 11 bases of the junction unmatched. The CDR3 is 16 amino acids. CDR1 KGHDR and CDR2 SFDVKD come from the germline V gene. In regard to this clonotype: Its matching antigen is unknown.

The authors produced TCR alpha and TCR beta cDNA libraries with sample barcodes and UMIs by 5'RACE using constant-segment primers. TCRdb analysed the 5' RACE reads with MiXCR anew, one entry per CDR3 protein. The data contain roughly 480,000 distinct CDR3 sequences, about 23% of them seen just once; the ten biggest clones take up around 12%. This chain uses TRBV24-1 with TRBJ2-3; 7 nucleotides align to TRBD1. The receptor's source is an adult woman who had mild COVID-19 (a few samples of this study predate the infection). Cell type and time point are not known. Sequencing was done on a sample of PBMCs or a T cell subset sorted from them (not recorded which). In DNA, the CDR3 is TGTGCCACCAGTGACCTATGGACAGGTGGGGGAGATACGCAGTATTTT. Its protein product is CATSDLWTGGGDTQYF.